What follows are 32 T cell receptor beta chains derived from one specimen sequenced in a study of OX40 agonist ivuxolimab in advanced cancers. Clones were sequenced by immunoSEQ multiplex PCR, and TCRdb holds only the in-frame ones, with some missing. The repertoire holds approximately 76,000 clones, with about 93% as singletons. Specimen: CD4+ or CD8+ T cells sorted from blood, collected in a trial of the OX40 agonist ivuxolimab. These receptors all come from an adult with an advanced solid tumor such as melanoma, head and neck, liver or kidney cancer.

The CDR3 DNA reads TGTGCCAGTAGTATTACCCCCCGACGGGAGGGAGGTTACGAGCAGTACTTC. It specifies CASSITPRREGGYEQYF. The genes are TRBV19 and TRBJ2-7; TRBD2 agrees at 8 bases. Germline values: CDR1 LNHDA, CDR2 SQIVND (reference sequence). This CDR3 comprises 17 residues. V shed 3 bases, J shed 4 bases, and the junction held 14 bases outside the gene matches.

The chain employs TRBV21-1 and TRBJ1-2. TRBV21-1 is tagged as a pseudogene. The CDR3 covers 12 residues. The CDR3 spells CASSKGVSGYTF. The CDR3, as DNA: TGTGCCAGCAGCAAAGGGGTTTCCGGCTACACCTTC.

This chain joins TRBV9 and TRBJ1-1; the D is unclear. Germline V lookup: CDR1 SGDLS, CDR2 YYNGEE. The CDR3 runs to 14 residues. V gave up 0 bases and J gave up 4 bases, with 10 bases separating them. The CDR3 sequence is CASSVVEKGTEAFF. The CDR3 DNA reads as TGTGCCAGCAGCGTAGTGGAGAAGGGCACTGAAGCTTTCTTT.

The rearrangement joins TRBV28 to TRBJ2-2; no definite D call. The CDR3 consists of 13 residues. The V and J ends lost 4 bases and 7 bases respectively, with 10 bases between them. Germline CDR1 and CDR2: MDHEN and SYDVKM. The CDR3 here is CASSSFLGGELFF. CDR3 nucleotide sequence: TGTGCCAGCAGTTCTTTTCTCGGCGGGGAGCTGTTTTTT. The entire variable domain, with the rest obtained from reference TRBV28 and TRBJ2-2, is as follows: DVKVTQSSRYLVKRTGEKVFLECVQDMDHENMFWYRQDPGLGLRLIYFSYDVKMKEKGDIPEGYSVSREKKERFSLILESASTNQTSMYLCASSSFLGGELFFGEGSRLTVL.

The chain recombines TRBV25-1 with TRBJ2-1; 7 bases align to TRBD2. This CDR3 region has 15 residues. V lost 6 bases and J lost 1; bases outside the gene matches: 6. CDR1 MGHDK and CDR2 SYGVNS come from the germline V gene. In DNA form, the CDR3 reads TGTGCCAGCAGCCCATCGGGGGGATCCTACAATGAGCAGTTCTTC. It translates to CASSPSGGSYNEQFF.

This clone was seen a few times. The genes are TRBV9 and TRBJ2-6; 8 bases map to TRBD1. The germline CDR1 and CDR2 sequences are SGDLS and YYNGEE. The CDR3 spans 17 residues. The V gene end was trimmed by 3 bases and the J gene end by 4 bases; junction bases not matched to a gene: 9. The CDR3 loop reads CASSEGRTGIGANVLTF. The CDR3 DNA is TGTGCCAGCAGCGAGGGGCGGACAGGGATCGGGGCCAACGTCCTGACTTTC.

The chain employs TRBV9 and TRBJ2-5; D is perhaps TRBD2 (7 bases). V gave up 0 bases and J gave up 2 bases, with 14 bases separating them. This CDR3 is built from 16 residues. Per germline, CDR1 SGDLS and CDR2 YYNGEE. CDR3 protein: CASSVAGEGDQETQYF. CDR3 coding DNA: TGTGCCAGCAGCGTAGCTGGGGAGGGGGATCAAGAGACCCAGTACTTC.

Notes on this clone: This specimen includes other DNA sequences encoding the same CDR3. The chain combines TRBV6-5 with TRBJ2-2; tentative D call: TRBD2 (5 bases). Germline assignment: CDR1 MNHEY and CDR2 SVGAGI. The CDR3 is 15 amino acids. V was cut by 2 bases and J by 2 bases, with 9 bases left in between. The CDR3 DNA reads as TGTGCCAGCAGTTACGGTAGCGTAAACACCGGGGAGCTGTTTTTT. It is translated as CASSYGSVNTGELFF.

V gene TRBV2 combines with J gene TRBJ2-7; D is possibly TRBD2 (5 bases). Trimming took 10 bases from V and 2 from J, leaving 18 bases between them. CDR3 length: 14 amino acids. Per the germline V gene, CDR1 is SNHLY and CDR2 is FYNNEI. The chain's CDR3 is CAISLTSGPYEQYF. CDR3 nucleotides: TGTGCCATATCTCTTACAAGCGGACCCTACGAGCAGTACTTC.

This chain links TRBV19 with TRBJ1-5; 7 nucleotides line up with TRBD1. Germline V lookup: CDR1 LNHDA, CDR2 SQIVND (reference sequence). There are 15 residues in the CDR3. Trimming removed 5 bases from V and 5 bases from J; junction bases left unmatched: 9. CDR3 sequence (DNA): TGTGCCAGTAGTCCCGGGACAGCATTGTATCAGCCCCAGCATTTT. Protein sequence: CASSPGTALYQPQHF.

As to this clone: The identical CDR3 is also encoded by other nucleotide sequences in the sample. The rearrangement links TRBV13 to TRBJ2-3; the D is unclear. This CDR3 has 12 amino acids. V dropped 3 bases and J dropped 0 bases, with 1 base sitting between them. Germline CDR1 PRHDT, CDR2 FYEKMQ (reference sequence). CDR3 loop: CASSFSTDTQYF. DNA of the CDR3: TGTGCCAGCAGCTTCAGCACAGATACGCAGTATTTT.

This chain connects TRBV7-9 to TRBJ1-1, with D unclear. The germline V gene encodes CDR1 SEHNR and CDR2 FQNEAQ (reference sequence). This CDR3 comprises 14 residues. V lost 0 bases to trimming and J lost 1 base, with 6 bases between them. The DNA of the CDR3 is TGTGCCAGCAGCTTAGCGACGGCGAACACTGAAGCTTTCTTT. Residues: CASSLATANTEAFF.

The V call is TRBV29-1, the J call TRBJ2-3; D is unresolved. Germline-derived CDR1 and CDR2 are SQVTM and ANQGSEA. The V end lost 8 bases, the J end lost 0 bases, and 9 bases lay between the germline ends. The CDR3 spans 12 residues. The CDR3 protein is CSLSRSTDTQYF. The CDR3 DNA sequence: TGCAGCCTCTCCCGCAGCACAGATACGCAGTATTTT.

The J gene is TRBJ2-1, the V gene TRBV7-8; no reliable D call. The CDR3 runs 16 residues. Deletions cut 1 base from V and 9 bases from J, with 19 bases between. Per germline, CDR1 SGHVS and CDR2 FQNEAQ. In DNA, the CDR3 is TGTGCCAGCAGCTTAGAGGACCCCTTTCTTCGGATTGAGCAGTTCTTC. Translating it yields CASSLEDPFLRIEQFF.

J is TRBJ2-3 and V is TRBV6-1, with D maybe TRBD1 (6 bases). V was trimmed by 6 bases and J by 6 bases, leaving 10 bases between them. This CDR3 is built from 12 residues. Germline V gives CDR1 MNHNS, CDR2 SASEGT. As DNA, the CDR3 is TGTGCCAGCAGCTCAGGGGCGGATACGCAGTATTTT. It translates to CASSSGADTQYF.

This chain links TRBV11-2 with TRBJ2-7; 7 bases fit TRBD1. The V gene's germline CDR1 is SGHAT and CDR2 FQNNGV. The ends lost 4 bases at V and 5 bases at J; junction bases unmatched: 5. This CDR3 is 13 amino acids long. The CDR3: CASSSTGVHEQYF. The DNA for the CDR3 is TGTGCCAGCAGCTCCACAGGGGTCCACGAGCAGTACTTC. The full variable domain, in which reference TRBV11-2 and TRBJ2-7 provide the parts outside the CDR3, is EAGVAQSPRYKIIEKRQSVAFWCNPISGHATLYWYQQILGQGPKLLIQFQNNGVVDDSQLPKDRFSAERLKGVDSTLKIQPAKLEDSAVYLCASSSTGVHEQYFGPGTRLTVT.

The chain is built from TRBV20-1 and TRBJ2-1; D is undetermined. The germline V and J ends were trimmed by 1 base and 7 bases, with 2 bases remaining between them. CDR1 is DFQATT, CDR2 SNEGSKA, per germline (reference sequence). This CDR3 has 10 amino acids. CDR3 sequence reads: CSARVNEQFF. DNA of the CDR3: TGCAGTGCTAGAGTAAATGAGCAGTTCTTC.

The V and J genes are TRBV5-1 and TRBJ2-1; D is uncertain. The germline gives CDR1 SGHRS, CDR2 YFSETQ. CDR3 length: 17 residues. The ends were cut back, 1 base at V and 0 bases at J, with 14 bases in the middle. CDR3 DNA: TGCGCCAGCAGCTTGTATTACGGAGCTACCTCCTACAATGAGCAGTTCTTC. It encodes CASSLYYGATSYNEQFF.

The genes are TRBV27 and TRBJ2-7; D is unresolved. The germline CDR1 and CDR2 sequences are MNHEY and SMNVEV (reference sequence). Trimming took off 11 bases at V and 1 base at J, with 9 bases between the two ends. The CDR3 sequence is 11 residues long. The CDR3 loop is CAPDVSYEQYF. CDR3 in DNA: TGTGCCCCGGACGTTTCCTACGAGCAGTACTTC.

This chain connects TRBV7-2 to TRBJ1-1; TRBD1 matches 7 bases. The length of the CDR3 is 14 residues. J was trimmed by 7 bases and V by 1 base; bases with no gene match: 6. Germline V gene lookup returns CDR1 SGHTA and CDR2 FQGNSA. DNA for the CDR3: TGTGCCAGCAGCTTAGAGGGGGCCCTGGATGAAGCTTTCTTT. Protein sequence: CASSLEGALDEAFF.

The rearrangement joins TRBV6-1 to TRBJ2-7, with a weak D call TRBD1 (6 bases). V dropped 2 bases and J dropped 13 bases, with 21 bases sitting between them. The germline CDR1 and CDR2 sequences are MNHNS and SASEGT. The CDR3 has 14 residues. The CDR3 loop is CASSETGTYEQGYF. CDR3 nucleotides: TGTGCCAGCAGTGAAACGGGGACATACGAGCAAGGTTACTTC.

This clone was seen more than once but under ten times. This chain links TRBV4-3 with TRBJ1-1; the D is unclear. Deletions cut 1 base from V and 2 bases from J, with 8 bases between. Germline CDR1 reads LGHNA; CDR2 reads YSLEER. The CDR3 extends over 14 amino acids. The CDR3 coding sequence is TGCGCCAGCAGCCAAGGGGGTGGAAACACTGAAGCTTTCTTT. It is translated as CASSQGGGNTEAFF.

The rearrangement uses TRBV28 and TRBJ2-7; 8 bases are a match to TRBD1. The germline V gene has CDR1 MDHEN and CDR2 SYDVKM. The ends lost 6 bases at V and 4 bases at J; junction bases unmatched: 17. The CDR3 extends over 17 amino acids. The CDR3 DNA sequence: TGTGCCAGCAGGCGCCCGAGGACAGGGTTCGGGGAATACGAGCAGTACTTC. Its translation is CASRRPRTGFGEYEQYF.

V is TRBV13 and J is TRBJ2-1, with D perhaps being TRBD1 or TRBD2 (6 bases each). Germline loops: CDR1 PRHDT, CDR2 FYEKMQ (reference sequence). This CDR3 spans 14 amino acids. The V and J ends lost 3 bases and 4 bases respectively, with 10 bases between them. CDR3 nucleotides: TGTGCCAGCAGCTTTTGGGGGGCTTACAATGAGCAGTTCTTC. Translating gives CASSFWGAYNEQFF.

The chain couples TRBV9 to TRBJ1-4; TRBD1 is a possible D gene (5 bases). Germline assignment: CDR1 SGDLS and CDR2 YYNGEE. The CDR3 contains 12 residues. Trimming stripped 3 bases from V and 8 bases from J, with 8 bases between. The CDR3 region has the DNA TGTGCCAGCAGCGCAAGGGGAGAAAAACTGTTTTTT. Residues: CASSARGEKLFF.

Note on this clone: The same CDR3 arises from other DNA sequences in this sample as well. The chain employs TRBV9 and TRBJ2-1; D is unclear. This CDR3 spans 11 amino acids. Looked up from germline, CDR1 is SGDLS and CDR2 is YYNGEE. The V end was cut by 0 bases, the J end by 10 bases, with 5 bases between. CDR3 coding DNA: TGTGCCAGCAGCGTAGGTGAAGAGCAGTTCTTC. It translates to CASSVGEEQFF.

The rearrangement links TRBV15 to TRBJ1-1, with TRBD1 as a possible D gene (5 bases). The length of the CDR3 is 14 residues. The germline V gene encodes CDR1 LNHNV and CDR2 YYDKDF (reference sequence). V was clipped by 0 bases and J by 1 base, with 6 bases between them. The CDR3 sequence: CATSREGQNTEAFF. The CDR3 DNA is TGTGCCACCAGCAGAGAAGGACAGAACACTGAAGCTTTCTTT.

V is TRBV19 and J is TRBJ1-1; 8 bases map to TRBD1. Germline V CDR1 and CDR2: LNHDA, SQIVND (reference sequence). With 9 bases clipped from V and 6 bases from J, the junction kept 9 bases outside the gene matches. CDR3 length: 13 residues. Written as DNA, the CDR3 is TGTGCCAGCCGGGACAGGCTGCTCCCTGAAGCTTTCTTT. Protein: CASRDRLLPEAFF.

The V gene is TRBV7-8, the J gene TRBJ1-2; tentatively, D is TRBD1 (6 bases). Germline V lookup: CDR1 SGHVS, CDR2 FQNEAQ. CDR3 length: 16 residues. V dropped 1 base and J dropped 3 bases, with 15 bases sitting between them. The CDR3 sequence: CASSLGGDTSYYGYTF. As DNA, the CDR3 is TGTGCCAGCAGCTTAGGGGGGGACACTTCGTACTATGGCTACACCTTC.

The CDR3 loop reads CASAFRDQAFF. The CDR3 DNA reads TGTGCCAGTGCGTTCCGGGACCAAGCTTTCTTT. The chain couples TRBV19 to TRBJ1-1, with D possibly matching TRBD1 (5 bases). The V end was cut by 8 bases, the J end by 9 bases, with 13 bases between. Germline CDR1 LNHDA, CDR2 SQIVND (reference sequence). The CDR3 consists of 11 residues.

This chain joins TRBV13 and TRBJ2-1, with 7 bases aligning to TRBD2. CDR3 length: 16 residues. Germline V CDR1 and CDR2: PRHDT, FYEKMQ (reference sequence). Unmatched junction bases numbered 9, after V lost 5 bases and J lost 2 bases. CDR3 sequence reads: CASSPGTSGAYNEQFF. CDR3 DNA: TGTGCCAGCAGCCCCGGGACCAGCGGGGCCTACAATGAGCAGTTCTTC.

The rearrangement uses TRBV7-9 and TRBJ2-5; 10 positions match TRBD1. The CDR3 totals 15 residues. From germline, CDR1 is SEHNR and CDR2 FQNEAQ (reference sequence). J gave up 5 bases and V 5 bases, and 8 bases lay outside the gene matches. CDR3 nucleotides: TGTGCCAGCAGCCCGAGGGACAGGGGTGTGGAGACCCAGTACTTC. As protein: CASSPRDRGVETQYF.